These T cell receptor beta chains were read from a single sample in a study of T cell responses to AZD1222 COVID-19 vaccine. Profiling relied on immunoSEQ multiplex PCR, and the TCRdb table lists in-frame clones only, not all of them. Counted here are around 140,000 clones, 92% occurring once; the ten biggest clones make up less than 4.5%. The specimen comprised peripheral blood, sampled on day 0 of AZD1222 vaccination. The receptors come from an adult in good health. CDR3s include the opening cysteine and the closing phenylalanine or tryptophan. The order of the fields is V gene, D gene, clone size, J gene, CDR3 protein, CDR3 DNA. The D gene is left open where the match is weak. A clone size is listed for some rows: how often the clone was seen (once, few, many), or a class if it is expanded.

TRBV5-1,NA,once,TRBJ2-7,CASTLSGGSHDEQYF,TGCGCCAGCACCCTCTCCGGTGGGTCGCATGACGAGCAGTACTTC
TRBV27,TRBD1,NA,TRBJ1-6,CASSRQGSSYNSPLHF,TGTGCCAGCAGTCGACAGGGGAGCTCCTATAATTCACCCCTCCACTTT
TRBV18,NA,NA,TRBJ2-7,CASSLTQNEQYF,TGTGCCAGCTCACTTACGCAAAACGAGCAGTACTTC
TRBV14,TRBD1,NA,TRBJ2-1,CASSLPGQGPYNEQFF,TGTGCCAGCAGCCTACCGGGACAGGGCCCCTACAATGAGCAGTTCTTC
TRBV25-1,NA,NA,TRBJ1-1,CASSGLQHTEAFF,TGTGCCAGCAGTGGGTTACAGCATACCGAAGCTTTCTTT
TRBV29-1,TRBD1,NA,TRBJ2-7,CSVSTTGAGEQYF,TGCAGCGTGTCAACGACAGGGGCTGGGGAGCAGTACTTC
TRBV7-2,NA,NA,TRBJ2-7,CASSLGQRSAEQYF,TGTGCCAGCAGCTTAGGGCAGCGGTCTGCCGAGCAGTACTTC
TRBV18,NA,NA,TRBJ1-4,CASSPDGDNEKLFF,TGTGCCAGCTCACCGGACGGGGATAATGAAAAACTGTTTTTT
TRBV27,TRBD2,NA,TRBJ2-7,CASSPIAGGPFEQYF,TGTGCCAGCAGTCCGATAGCGGGAGGGCCTTTCGAGCAGTACTTC
TRBV14,TRBD1,NA,TRBJ1-1,CASSPTGGWAFF,TGTGCCAGCAGCCCAACAGGGGGTTGGGCTTTCTTT
TRBV19,TRBD2,NA,TRBJ2-3,CASSISSGGGTDTQYF,TGTGCCAGTAGTATATCCAGCGGGGGAGGAACAGATACGCAGTATTTT
TRBV29-1,TRBD1,NA,TRBJ1-1,CSVDRVNTEAFF,TGCAGCGTCGACAGGGTGAACACTGAAGCTTTCTTT
TRBV6-5,TRBD1,NA,TRBJ1-2,CASVRGDSYGYTF,TGTGCCAGCGTCCGCGGGGACAGCTATGGCTACACCTTC
TRBV6-6,TRBD1,few,TRBJ1-6,CASSPTTGPAGNSPLHF,TGTGCCAGCAGTCCCACGACAGGGCCGGCGGGTAATTCACCCCTCCACTTT
TRBV5-8,TRBD1,NA,TRBJ2-7,CASSLGTGVRSYEQYF,TGTGCCAGCAGCTTGGGGACAGGGGTGAGGTCCTACGAGCAGTACTTC
TRBV5-6,NA,NA,TRBJ1-1,CASSLANTEAFF,TGTGCCAGCAGCTTGGCGAACACTGAAGCTTTCTTT
TRBV15,NA,NA,TRBJ1-4,CATSRVGRIEKLFF,TGTGCCACCAGCAGAGTGGGACGGATCGAAAAACTGTTTTTT
TRBV24-1,TRBD1,once,TRBJ2-1,CATSPAGTDNEQFF,TGTGCCACCTCCCCCGCTGGGACAGACAATGAGCAGTTCTTC
TRBV18,NA,NA,TRBJ2-7,CASSPRQGNDEQYF,TGTGCCAGCTCACCACGGCAGGGTAACGACGAGCAGTACTTC
TRBV19,NA,NA,TRBJ2-1,CASSRRNEQFF,TGTGCCAGTAGTAGGCGGAATGAGCAGTTCTTC
TRBV7-6,TRBD1,NA,TRBJ2-5,CASRPGTGVKTQYF,TGTGCCAGCAGGCCCGGGACAGGGGTGAAGACCCAGTACTTC
TRBV7-9,NA,few,TRBJ2-7,CASSFSTTATYEQYF,TGTGCCAGCAGCTTTTCCACTACAGCTACGTACGAGCAGTACTTC
TRBV12-3/TRBV12-4,NA,NA,TRBJ1-1,CASRSFSITEAFF,TGTGCCAGCAGGTCCTTTTCGATCACTGAAGCTTTCTTT
TRBV27,TRBD1,NA,TRBJ2-7,CASRQGAGEQYF,TGTGCCAGCAGACAGGGGGCTGGCGAGCAGTACTTC
TRBV19,NA,few,TRBJ1-2,CASSINYALGVEKGYTF,TGTGCCAGTAGTATAAACTACGCTCTGGGGGTGGAGAAGGGCTACACCTTC
TRBV28,NA,NA,TRBJ1-3,CASSLGPGNTIYF,TGTGCCAGCAGTCTGGGACCTGGAAACACCATATATTTT
TRBV5-1,NA,NA,TRBJ2-1,CASSLGLSRNSYNEQFF,TGCGCCAGCAGCTTGGGACTATCGCGAAACTCCTACAATGAGCAGTTCTTC
TRBV19,NA,NA,TRBJ1-5,CAGGGTFGNQPQHF,TGTGCCGGAGGGGGGACTTTTGGCAATCAGCCCCAGCATTTT
TRBV12-3/TRBV12-4,TRBD1,NA,TRBJ1-2,CASSSIRDSGYTF,TGTGCCAGCAGCAGCATCCGGGACAGTGGCTACACCTTC